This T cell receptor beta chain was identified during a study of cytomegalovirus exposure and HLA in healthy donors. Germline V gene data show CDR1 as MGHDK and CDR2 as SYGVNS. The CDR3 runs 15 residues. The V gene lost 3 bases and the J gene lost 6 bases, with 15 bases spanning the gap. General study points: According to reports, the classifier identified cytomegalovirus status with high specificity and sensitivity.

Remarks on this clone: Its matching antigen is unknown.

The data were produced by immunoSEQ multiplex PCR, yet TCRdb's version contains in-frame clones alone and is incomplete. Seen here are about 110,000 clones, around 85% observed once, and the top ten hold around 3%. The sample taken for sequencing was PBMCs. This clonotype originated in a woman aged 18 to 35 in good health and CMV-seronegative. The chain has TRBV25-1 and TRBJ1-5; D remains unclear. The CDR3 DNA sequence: TGTGCCAGCAGTGATAGGTTGAGGATGGGTCAGCCCCAGCATTTT. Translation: CASSDRLRMGQPQHF.